This T cell receptor (beta chain) stems from a study of blood T cell repertoires in COVID-19. Across the study: T cells, B-cell-depleted T cells, or PBMCs supplied cDNA or gDNA.

This table comes from immunoSEQ multiplex PCR, and its TCRdb copy is limited to in-frame clones, with some not included. This table holds some 110,000 clones, roughly 89% found once. V shed 0 bases, J shed 15 bases, and the junction held 7 bases outside the gene matches. The CDR3 sequence is 13 residues long. Germline CDR1 SGHNT, CDR2 YYREEE (reference sequence). This TCR was sampled from a woman in her twenties or thirties who had recovered from COVID-19. The chain employs TRBV5-4 and TRBJ2-1; 9 bases fit TRBD2. The sample consisted of PBMCs or T cells enriched from blood (not recorded which). The CDR3 sequence: CASSLGIAGDMFF. Written as DNA, the CDR3 is TGTGCCAGCAGCTTGGGGATAGCGGGAGATATGTTCTTC.